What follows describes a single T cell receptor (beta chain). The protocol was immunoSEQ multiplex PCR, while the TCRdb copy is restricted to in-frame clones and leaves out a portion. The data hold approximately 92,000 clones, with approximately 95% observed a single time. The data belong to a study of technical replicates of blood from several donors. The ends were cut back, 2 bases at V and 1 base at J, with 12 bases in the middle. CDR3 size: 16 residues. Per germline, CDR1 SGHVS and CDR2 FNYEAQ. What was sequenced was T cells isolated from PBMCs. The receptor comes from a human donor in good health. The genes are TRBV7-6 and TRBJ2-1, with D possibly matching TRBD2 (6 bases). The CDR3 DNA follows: TGTGCCAGCAGCTTAAGTAGCGGAGCATCCTACAATGAGCAGTTCTTC. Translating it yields CASSLSSGASYNEQFF.